What follows describes a single TCR beta chain. The data stem from a study of T cell responses to AZD1222 COVID-19 vaccine. Profiling relied on immunoSEQ multiplex PCR, and the TCRdb table lists in-frame clones only, not all of them. This sample carries over 65,000 clones, roughly 86% of them seen once, and the ten largest clones take 6.9%. Germline V gene data show CDR1 as SGDLS and CDR2 as YYNGEE. The V segment lost 3 bases and the J segment 3 bases; nucleotides outside the gene matches: 6. This CDR3 has 15 residues. The receptor was derived from an adult who received the AZD1222 COVID-19 vaccine. This sample comprised peripheral blood, obtained 28 days after the second AZD1222 dose. The chain carries TRBV9 and TRBJ2-3; 8 positions match TRBD2. CDR3 amino acids: CASSEGIAGTDTQYF. The CDR3 DNA is TGTGCCAGCAGCGAGGGGATAGCGGGAACAGATACGCAGTATTTT.